This T cell receptor beta chain was recovered during a study of identical twins. Study observations and caveats: Conclusions were drawn cross-sectionally by statistical analysis, without following the same donors. It was possible that invariant MAIT and iNKT cells partly confounded the zero-insertion analyses.

The authors used template switching to add a universal primer site and gave cDNA unique molecular identifiers. TCRdb independently ran MiXCR on the 5' RACE reads; one entry per CDR3 protein. Of 550,000 to 700,000 distinct CDR3 sequences in the sample, approximately 9.6% were seen once. There are many counts of this clonotype. What it recognizes is unknown. The CDR3 loop spans 15 amino acids. Germline CDR1 DFQATT, CDR2 SNEGSKA (reference sequence). Germline trimming cut 1 base from V and 6 bases from J; bases unmatched to any gene: 6. These records were also assigned to another study, of yellow fever vaccine responses in identical twins.

The chain combines TRBV20-1 with TRBJ2-2, with 9 bases fitting TRBD2. This clonotype was sampled from a woman aged 18-29 years in good health. Input material: PBMCs. The CDR3 region is CSARGSGSLAGELFF. The CDR3 DNA sequence: TGCAGTGCTAGAGGTAGCGGGAGTCTTGCCGGGGAGCTGTTTTTT.